This T cell receptor beta chain was observed in a study of shared clonotypes between healthy human individuals. Study summary: Three plates each covered CD4 naive and memory; CD8 naive two, CD8 memory one.

Data came from immunoSEQ multiplex PCR; TCRdb stores just in-frame clones and leaves some out. The sample consists of roughly 2,000,000 clones, about 95% of them appearing once. V lost 2 bases, J lost 3 bases, and 10 bases lay in between. Germline V gives CDR1 MNHEY, CDR2 SMNVEV (reference sequence). The CDR3 runs to 15 residues. Selected positively for CCR7 and CD45RO-negative, naive CD8 cells excluded terminally differentiated effector memory CD45RA+ cells. Sample: naive CD8+ T cells sorted from blood. The J gene is TRBJ2-2, the V gene TRBV27; D remains ambiguous. This TCR derives from a man in his late teens or twenties in good health. CDR3 residues: CASSLAYTYTGELFF. CDR3 nucleotides: TGTGCCAGCAGTTTAGCGTACACGTACACCGGGGAGCTGTTTTTT.